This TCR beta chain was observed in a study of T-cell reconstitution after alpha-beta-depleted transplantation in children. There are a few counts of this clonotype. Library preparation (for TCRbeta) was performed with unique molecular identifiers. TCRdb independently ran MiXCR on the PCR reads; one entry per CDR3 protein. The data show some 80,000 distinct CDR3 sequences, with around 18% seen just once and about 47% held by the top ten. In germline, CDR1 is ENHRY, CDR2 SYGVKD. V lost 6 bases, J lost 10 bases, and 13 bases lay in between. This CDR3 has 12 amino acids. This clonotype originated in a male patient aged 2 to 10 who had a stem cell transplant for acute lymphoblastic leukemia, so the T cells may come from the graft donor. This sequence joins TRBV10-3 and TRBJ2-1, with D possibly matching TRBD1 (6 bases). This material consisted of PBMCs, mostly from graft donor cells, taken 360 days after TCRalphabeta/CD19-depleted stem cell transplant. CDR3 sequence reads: CAISRDMAEQFF. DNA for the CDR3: TGTGCCATCAGCCGGGACATGGCCGAGCAGTTCTTC.